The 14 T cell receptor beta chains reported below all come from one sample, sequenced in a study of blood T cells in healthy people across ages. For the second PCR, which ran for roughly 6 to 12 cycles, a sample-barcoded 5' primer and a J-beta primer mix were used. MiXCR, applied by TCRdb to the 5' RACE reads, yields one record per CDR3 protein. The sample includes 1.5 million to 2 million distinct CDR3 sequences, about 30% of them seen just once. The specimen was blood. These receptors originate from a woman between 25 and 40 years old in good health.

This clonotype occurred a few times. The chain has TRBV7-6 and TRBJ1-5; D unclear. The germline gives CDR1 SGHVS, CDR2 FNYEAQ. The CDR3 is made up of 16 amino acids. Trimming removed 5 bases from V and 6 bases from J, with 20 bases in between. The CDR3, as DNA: TGTGCCAGCAGCAGGCTAGACGGTGGGTTAGGTCAGCCCCAGCATTTT. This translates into CASSRLDGGLGQPQHF.

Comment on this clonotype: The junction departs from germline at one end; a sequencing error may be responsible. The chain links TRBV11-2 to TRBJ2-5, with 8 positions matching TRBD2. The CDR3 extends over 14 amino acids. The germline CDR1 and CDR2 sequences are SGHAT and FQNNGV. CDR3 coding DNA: TGTGCCGGCAGCACAGCGGGAGTTGGAGAGACCCAGTACTTC. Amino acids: CAGSTAGVGETQYF. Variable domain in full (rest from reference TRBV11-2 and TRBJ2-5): EAGVAQSPRYKIIEKRQSVAFWCNPISGHATLYWYQQILGQGPKLLIQFQNNGVVDDSQLPKDRFSAERLKGVDSTLKIQPAKLEDSAVYLCAGSTAGVGETQYFGPGTRLLVL.

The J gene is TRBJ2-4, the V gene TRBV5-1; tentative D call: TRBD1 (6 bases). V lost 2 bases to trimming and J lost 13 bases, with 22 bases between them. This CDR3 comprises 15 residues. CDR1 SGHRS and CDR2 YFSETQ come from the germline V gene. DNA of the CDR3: TGCGCCAGCAGCTTCCGGGACACGGGATACAATGAGCAGTACTTC. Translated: CASSFRDTGYNEQYF.

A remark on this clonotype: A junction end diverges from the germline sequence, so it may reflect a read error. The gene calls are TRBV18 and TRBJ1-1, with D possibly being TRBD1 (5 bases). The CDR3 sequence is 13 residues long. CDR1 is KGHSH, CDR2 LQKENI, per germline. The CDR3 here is CASAPGMNTEAFF. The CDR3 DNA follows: TGTGCCAGCGCACCAGGGATGAACACTGAAGCTTTCTTT.

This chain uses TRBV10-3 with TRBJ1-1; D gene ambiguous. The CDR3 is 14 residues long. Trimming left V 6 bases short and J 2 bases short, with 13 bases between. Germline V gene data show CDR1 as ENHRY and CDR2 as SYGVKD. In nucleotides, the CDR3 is TGTGCCATCAGAAAAACAGACACTAACACTGAAGCTTTCTTT. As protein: CAIRKTDTNTEAFF.

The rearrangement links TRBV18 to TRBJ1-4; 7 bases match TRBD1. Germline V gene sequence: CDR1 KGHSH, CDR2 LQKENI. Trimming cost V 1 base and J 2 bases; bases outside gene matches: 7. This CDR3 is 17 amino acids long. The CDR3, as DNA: TGTGCCAGCTCACCACTGCGGTCACAGGGGACTAATGAAAAACTGTTTTTT. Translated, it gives CASSPLRSQGTNEKLFF.

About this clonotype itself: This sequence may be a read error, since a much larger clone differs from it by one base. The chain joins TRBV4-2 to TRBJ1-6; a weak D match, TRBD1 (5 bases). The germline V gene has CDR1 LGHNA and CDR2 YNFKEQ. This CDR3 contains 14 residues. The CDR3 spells CAGSQEGSWSPLHF. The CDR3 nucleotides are TGTGCCGGCAGCCAAGAGGGGAGTTGGTCACCCCTCCACTTT.

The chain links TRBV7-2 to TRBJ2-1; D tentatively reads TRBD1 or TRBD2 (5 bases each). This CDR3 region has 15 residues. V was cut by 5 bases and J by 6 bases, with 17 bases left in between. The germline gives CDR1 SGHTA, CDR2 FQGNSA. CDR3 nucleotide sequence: TGTGCCAGCAGCCGACGGGACGTTGGGGGCAATGAGCAGTTCTTC. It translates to CASSRRDVGGNEQFF.

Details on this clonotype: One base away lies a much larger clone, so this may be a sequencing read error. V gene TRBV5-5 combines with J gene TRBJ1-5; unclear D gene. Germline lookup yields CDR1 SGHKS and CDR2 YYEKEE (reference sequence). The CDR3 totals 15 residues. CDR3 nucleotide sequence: TGTGCCAGCAGTGAGGGTCCCAATAGCGATCAGCCCCAGCATTTT. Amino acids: CASSEGPNSDQPQHF.

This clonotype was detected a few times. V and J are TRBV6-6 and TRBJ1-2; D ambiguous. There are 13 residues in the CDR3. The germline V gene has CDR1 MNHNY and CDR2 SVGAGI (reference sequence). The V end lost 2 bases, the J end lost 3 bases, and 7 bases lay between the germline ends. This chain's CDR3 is CASSYEVYYGYTF. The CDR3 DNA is TGTGCCAGCAGTTACGAGGTATACTATGGCTACACCTTC.

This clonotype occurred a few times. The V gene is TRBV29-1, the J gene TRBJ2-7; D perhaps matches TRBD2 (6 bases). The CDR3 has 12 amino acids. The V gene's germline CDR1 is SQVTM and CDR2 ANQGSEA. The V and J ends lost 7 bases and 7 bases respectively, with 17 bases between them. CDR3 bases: TGCAGCGCCGGGCCCGGGAGAGGGGAGCAGTACTTC. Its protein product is CSAGPGRGEQYF.

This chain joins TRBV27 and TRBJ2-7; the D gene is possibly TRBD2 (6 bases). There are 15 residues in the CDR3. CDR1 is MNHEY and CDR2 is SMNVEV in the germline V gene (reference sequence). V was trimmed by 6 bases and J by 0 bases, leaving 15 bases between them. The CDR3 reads CASRPLGTGSYEQYF. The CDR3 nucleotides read TGTGCCAGCAGGCCTTTGGGGACTGGCTCCTACGAGCAGTACTTC.

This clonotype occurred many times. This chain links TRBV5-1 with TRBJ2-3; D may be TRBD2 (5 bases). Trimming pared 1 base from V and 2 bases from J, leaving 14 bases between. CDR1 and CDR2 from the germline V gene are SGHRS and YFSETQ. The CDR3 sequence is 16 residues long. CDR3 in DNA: TGCGCCAGCAGCTTGCAACCCACTAGAGCCACAGATACGCAGTATTTT. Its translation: CASSLQPTRATDTQYF.

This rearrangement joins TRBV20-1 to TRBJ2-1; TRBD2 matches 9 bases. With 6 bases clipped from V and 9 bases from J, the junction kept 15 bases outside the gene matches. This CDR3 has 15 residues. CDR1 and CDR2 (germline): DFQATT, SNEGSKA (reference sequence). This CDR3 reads CSASRRLAGFGEQFF. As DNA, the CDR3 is TGCAGTGCCTCACGACGGCTAGCGGGATTCGGTGAGCAGTTCTTC.